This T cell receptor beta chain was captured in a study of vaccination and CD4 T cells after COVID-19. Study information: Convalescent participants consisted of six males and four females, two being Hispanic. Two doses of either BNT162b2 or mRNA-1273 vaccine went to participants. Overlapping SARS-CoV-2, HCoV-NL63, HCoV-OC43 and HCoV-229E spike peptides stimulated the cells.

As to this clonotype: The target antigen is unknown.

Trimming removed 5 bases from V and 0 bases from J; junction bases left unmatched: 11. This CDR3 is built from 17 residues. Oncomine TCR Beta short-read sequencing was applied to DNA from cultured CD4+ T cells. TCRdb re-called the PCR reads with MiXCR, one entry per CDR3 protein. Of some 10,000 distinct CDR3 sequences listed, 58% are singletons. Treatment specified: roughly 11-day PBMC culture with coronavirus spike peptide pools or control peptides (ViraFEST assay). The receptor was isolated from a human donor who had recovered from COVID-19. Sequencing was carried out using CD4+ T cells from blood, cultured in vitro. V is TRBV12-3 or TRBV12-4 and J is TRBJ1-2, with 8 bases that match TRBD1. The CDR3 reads CASSLRQGSLANYGYTF. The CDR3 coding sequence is TGTGCCAGCAGTCTAAGACAGGGGTCTCTTGCTAACTATGGCTACACCTTC.